The 5 T cell receptor beta chains below all came from one sample that was sequenced in a study of vaccination effects on CD4 cells after COVID-19. Pools of viral peptides were used by the ViraFEST assay to expand antigen-specific CD4+ T cells ahead of sequencing. With approximately 10 days of culture completed, CD4+ T cells were isolated. Nucleocapsid antibodies were negative in the vaccine recipients, who had never had SARS-CoV-2 infection. Here immunoSEQ multiplex PCR was the method, and the copy in TCRdb shows in-frame clones only, minus some. The table records 65,000 or so clones, 65% to 85% of them present only once. Their antigens remain unidentified. The sequencing here drew on CD4+ T cells from PBMCs cultured with HCoV-NL63 spike peptides, taken before COVID-19 vaccination. These TCRs come from a human donor who received a COVID-19 vaccine.

This chain uses TRBV3-1 (or the pseudogene TRBV3-2) with TRBJ1-2; D perhaps matches TRBD1 (6 bases). The V end was cut by 0 bases, the J end by 0 bases, with 8 bases between. The length of the CDR3 is 15 residues. Germline CDR1 is LGHDT and CDR2 is YNNKEL (reference sequence). The CDR3: CASSQDGQTNYGYTF. In DNA form, the CDR3 reads TGTGCCAGCAGCCAAGACGGACAGACTAACTATGGCTACACCTTC.

The V and J genes are TRBV20-1 and TRBJ1-1; D may be TRBD1 (5 bases). In germline, CDR1 is DFQATT, CDR2 SNEGSKA (reference sequence). This CDR3 has 14 amino acids. Trimming took off 6 bases at V and 1 base at J, with 15 bases between the two ends. The CDR3 nucleotides read TGCAGTGCGAGTCCCGGGACGGCGAACACTGAAGCTTTCTTT. The encoded protein is CSASPGTANTEAFF.

This chain links TRBV7-2 with TRBJ2-3; D remains ambiguous. From germline, CDR1 is SGHTA and CDR2 FQGNSA. The CDR3 has 13 residues. V lost 4 bases, J lost 3 bases, and 8 bases lay in between. The CDR3 spells CASSSSRTDTQYF. DNA for the CDR3: TGTGCCAGCAGCTCAAGCCGAACAGATACGCAGTATTTT.

The rearrangement uses TRBV7-2 and TRBJ2-7, with D hard to call. The CDR3 covers 14 residues. Germline lookup yields CDR1 SGHTA and CDR2 FQGNSA. V lost 2 bases and J 1 base, leaving 9 bases between the germline ends. CDR3 bases: TGTGCCAGCAGCTTATTAGGCAGGTCCTACGAGCAGTACGTC. It codes for CASSLLGRSYEQYV.

This rearrangement joins TRBV6-5 to TRBJ2-4, with D tentatively TRBD2 (6 bases). Germline assignment: CDR1 MNHEY and CDR2 SVGAGI. This CDR3 spans 14 amino acids. Trimming took 4 bases from V and 6 from J, leaving 13 bases between them. Here the CDR3 DNA reads TGTGCCAGCAGTTTGGGACGGGGGTCAAACATTCAGTACTTC. Translation: CASSLGRGSNIQYF.